These 2 T cell receptor beta chains share one sample of origin, sequenced in a study of tissue T cells after allogeneic stem cell transplantation. Stated time point: mouse harvest day 14 after allogeneic transplant. Each mouse received 10^7 T-cell-depleted marrow cells plus 10^6 splenic CD5+ T cells by tail vein. Profiled with immunoSEQ multiplex PCR; TCRdb holds only in-frame clones, not every one. The table shows 2,800 or so clones, with around 50% occurring only once. Input material: lymph node tissue. These receptors all come from a female BALB/c mouse given C57BL/6 T cells with graft-versus-host disease after an allogeneic hematopoietic cell transplant.

Worth noting for this clone: Mouse gene names and germline throughout. The CDR3 end is not reached by the read, which stops 1 residue before it; the germline J gene fills it in. The J gene is TRBJ1-6, the V gene TRBV13-1, with TRBD1 as a possible D gene (6 bases). TRBJ1-6 is an ORF for which the function is uncertain. V was shortened by 2 bases and J by 5 bases, with 8 bases between the two germline ends. This CDR3 region has 14 residues. Germline values: CDR1 NSHNY, CDR2 SYGAGN. Partial CDR3 DNA: TGTGCCAGCAGTGAAGACAGGAATAATTCGCCCCTCTAC. Encoded protein: CASSEDRNNSPLY. The whole CDR3 protein reads CASSEDRNNSPLYF.

Turning to this clone: Mouse names are used for the genes. The sequenced fragment ends 1 residue before the CDR3 boundary, so the rest is inferred from the germline J gene. The V call is TRBV26, the J call TRBJ2-3; D is unclear. CDR1 is KGHPV and CDR2 is FQNQEV in the germline V gene (reference sequence). V dropped 0 bases and J dropped 0 bases, with 13 bases sitting between them. The CDR3 extends over 17 amino acids. The covered CDR3 bases are TGTGCCAGCAGTCTGTCGACCACAATTCCTAGTGCAGAAACGCTGTAT. Protein: CASSLSTTIPSAETLY. The CDR3 in its entirety is CASSLSTTIPSAETLYF.